The sequence of this TCR beta chain was determined in a study of regulatory T cells in long-lasting Graves disease (dated by TCRdb to the early 2020s). Concerning the study at large: To count as having persistent Graves' disease, a patient had to have received antithyroid drug treatment for over 5 years with TSH receptor autoantibodies remaining persistently positive. In the clinical cohort, patients with persistent Graves' disease had used antithyroid drugs for an average of about 9.4 years. This study used TCR sequencing and RNA sequencing of peripheral blood to compare persistent Graves' disease patients against newly diagnosed Graves' disease patients. TCR sequencing covered 13 persistent and approximately 20 newly diagnosed Graves' disease patients, around 35 samples in total. The study took place in China and was registered as a clinical trial.

The investigation overall reported the following: TRBV28, TRBJ1-2 and TRBJ2-5 were preferentially used in persistent disease, while TRBV20-1 and TRBJ2-1 were favored in newly diagnosed disease. The authors noted that the small sample size was a limitation that may lower accuracy. Because the primary lesion, thyroid tissue, could not be accessed, the study looked at peripheral blood alone. Compared with newly diagnosed patients, persistent Graves' disease patients had lower TCR Shannon entropy and fewer highly expanded clones, which suggests clonal expansion. Sequencing and analysis were limited to the TCR beta chain. Patients with persistent disease shared more public clonotypes (around 2,500) than newly diagnosed patients did (about 970).

This clonotype was recorded a few times. It lacks a known antigen. No base-level quality is on record; no much larger clone is a single base apart. The library relied on multiplex PCR. The sequencing machine was an Illumina HiSeq 4000. TCR beta libraries were built with iRepertoire HTBI primers and Arm-PCR amplification of CDR3 regions. Gel purification was performed on PCR products prior to sequencing. Per the original workflow: Gene usage analysis of CDR3 amino acid clonotypes relied on the roughly 67 TRBV and 14 TRBJ segments identified across samples. COPE and FqMerger were used to merge filtered high-quality paired reads into contigs. BLAST was used to align contigs to IMGT TRBV, TRBD and TRBJ reference genes, with CDR3 defined following IMGT. Highly expanded clones were defined as clonotypes with a frequency above 0.1%. Shannon entropy was used to measure repertoire diversity, and the Gini coefficient was used to measure V-J evenness. Clonotypes shared by more than one individual were considered public. Starting from the raw public reads, TCRdb applied fastp trimming at Q25, assembled clones with MiXCR and retained in-frame beta chains. Rows are combined by CDR3 protein, so each entry shows the most common genes and DNA. These V and J calls are TCRdb output, not the study's own analysis. The sample yields under 450,000 distinct CDR3 sequences; 20% to 25% were counted once. Under 35% of the sample lies in the top ten.

In light of the paper, this sample's time point label describes: persistent/refractory GD, antithyroid drugs over 5 years with positive TRAb. For both TCR sequencing and RNA sequencing, RNA was extracted from PBMCs in TRIzol. The diagnosis of Graves' disease followed American Thyroid Association guidelines. The patients came from an endocrinology department in Xi'an, China. From each patient, about 9.7 milliliters of peripheral blood was collected into an EDTA anticoagulant tube. Ficoll Paque Plus density gradient separation was used to isolate PBMCs, and no additional T cell sorting was done. RNA quality was checked with an Agilent 2100 Bioanalyzer and agarose gel, and concentration with a NanoDrop 2000. Taken from cysteine to phenylalanine, the CDR3 has 15 residues. Solely the CDR3 DNA is kept, with 45 bases framed from the first base. V was cut back by 5 bases and J by 2 bases, leaving a gap of 13 bases between them. CDR1 and CDR2 are read off the germline V gene (reference sequence) as LNHDA and SQIVND.

This sequence originates from a woman aged 40 to 50 with Graves disease. Donor details come from another sample of the same person, matched by shared clones. This material consisted of peripheral blood mononuclear cells (PBMCs), taken when the disease was refractory, from a patient treated with antithyroid drugs. The V and J segments used are TRBV19 and TRBJ1-5, with no confidently assigned D gene. The CDR3 sequence is CASSPRGIGNQPQHF. The DNA sequence is TGTGCCAGTAGTCCTCGGGGAATTGGCAATCAGCCCCAGCATTTT. Supplemented by the reference TRBV19 and TRBJ1-5 proteins around the CDR3, the complete variable domain is DGGITQSPKYLFRKEGQNVTLSCEQNLNHDAMYWYRQDPGQGLRLIYYSQIVNDFQKGDIAEGYSVSREKKESFPLTVTSAQKNPTAFYLCASSPRGIGNQPQHFGDGTRLSIL.